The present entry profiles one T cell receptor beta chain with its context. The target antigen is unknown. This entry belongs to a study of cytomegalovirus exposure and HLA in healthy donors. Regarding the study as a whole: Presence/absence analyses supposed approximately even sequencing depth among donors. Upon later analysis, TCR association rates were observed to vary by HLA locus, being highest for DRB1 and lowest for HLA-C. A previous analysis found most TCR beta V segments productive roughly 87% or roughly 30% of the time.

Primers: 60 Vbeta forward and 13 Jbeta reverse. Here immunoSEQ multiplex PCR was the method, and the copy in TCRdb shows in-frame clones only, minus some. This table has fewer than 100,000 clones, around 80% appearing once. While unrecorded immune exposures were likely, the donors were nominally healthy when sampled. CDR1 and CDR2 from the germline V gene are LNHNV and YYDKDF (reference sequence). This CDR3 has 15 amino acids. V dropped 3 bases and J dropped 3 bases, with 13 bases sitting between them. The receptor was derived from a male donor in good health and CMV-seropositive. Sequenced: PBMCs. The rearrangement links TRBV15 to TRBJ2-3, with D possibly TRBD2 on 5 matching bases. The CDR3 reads CATSSFRRGTDTQYF. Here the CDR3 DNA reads TGTGCCACCAGCAGCTTTCGGCGAGGGACAGATACGCAGTATTTT.